This T cell receptor (beta chain) was sequenced for a study of OX40 agonist ivuxolimab in advanced cancers. Across the study: The dose-escalation group included hepatocellular carcinoma, melanoma, renal cell carcinoma and head and neck cancer.

The length of the CDR3 is 15 residues. CDR1 is SGHDT, CDR2 YYEEEE, per germline. Trimming left V 2 bases short and J 0 bases short, with 9 bases between. Sequencing used immunoSEQ multiplex PCR; TCRdb keeps in-frame clones, though not all of them. The data show roughly 49,000 clones, with around 82% seen just once and less than 4% held by the top ten. Findings and limits, study-wide: At 0.1 to 3.0 mg/kg and by week 6, CD4+ and CD8+ T cells in the blood had expanded clonally.

This clone occurred once. Its antigen is as yet unknown. The V gene is TRBV5-6, the J gene TRBJ1-5; D remains ambiguous. Sequenced material: CD4+ or CD8+ T cells sorted from blood, taken in a trial of the OX40 agonist ivuxolimab. This clonotype was sampled from an adult with an advanced solid tumor such as melanoma, head and neck, liver or kidney cancer. CDR3 loop: CASSLGGYSNQPQHF. DNA for the CDR3: TGTGCCAGCAGCTTAGGTGGTTATAGCAATCAGCCCCAGCATTTT.